These T cell receptor beta chains were read from a single sample in a study of identical twins. From the 5' RACE reads, TCRdb called clonotypes with MiXCR, one entry per CDR3 protein. The top ten clones hold 0.27% of a sample with around 1.7 million distinct CDR3 sequences, more than 30% of them seen once. The sample comprised cord blood. These receptors were taken from a newborn girl in good health. Both conserved end residues are part of each CDR3. Each record gives: V gene, J gene, D gene, clone size, CDR3 DNA, CDR3 protein. D genes are given only for firm matches. Clone size appears in some rows only: once, few, many, or a class for an expanded clone.

v_gene: TRBV29-1
j_gene: TRBJ2-3
d_gene: TRBD2
abundance: few
CDR3nt: TGCAGCGCCCTAGTAGCGGGGGCCACAGATACGCAGTATTTT
CDR3aa: CSALVAGATDTQYF

v_gene: TRBV12-3/TRBV12-4
j_gene: TRBJ1-1
d_gene: .
abundance: few
CDR3nt: TGTGCCAGCAGTTTAGGATGGGCTAGGGGAGAGGGGGACACTGAAGCTTTCTTT
CDR3aa: CASSLGWARGEGDTEAFF

v_gene: TRBV5-1
j_gene: TRBJ2-3
d_gene: .
abundance: few
CDR3nt: TGCGCCAGCAGCTTGCGGAGGCGTACAGGGTCTTCCACAGATACGCAGTATTTT
CDR3aa: CASSLRRRTGSSTDTQYF

v_gene: TRBV15
j_gene: TRBJ2-1
d_gene: TRBD2
abundance: few
CDR3nt: TGTGCCACCAGACTGACTAGCGGGTGGTTTCATGAGCAGTTCTTC
CDR3aa: CATRLTSGWFHEQFF

v_gene: TRBV27
j_gene: TRBJ1-6
d_gene: .
abundance: few
CDR3nt: TGTGCCAGCAGTTTAGTAAAAAAGGGGGTCACCTATAATTCACCCCTCCACTTT
CDR3aa: CASSLVKKGVTYNSPLHF

v_gene: TRBV4-2
j_gene: TRBJ2-3
d_gene: TRBD2
abundance: .
CDR3nt: TGTGCCAGCAGCCAAGCCCCGACTAGCGGGGGAACAGATACGCAGTATTTT
CDR3aa: CASSQAPTSGGTDTQYF

v_gene: TRBV6-1
j_gene: TRBJ2-7
d_gene: .
abundance: .
CDR3nt: TGTGCCAGCAGTTGGCTAGTCGGCAATGAGCAGTACTTC
CDR3aa: CASSWLVGNEQYF

v_gene: TRBV14
j_gene: TRBJ2-7
d_gene: .
abundance: few
CDR3nt: TGTGCCAGCAGCCAAGATAGACGGACCTCACCGGGCCACGAGCAGTACTTC
CDR3aa: CASSQDRRTSPGHEQYF

v_gene: TRBV10-2
j_gene: TRBJ1-5
d_gene: .
abundance: few
CDR3nt: TGCGCCAGCAGTGAGGTGGAGTTGCCCCAGCATTTT
CDR3aa: CASSEVELPQHF

v_gene: TRBV7-9
j_gene: TRBJ1-4
d_gene: .
abundance: .
CDR3nt: TGTGCCAGCGGCTTAGAAGAGGGGTCTTTTGAAAAACTGTTTTTT
CDR3aa: CASGLEEGSFEKLFF

v_gene: TRBV27
j_gene: TRBJ2-3
d_gene: TRBD1
abundance: .
CDR3nt: TGTGCCAGCAGTCTTTCCAGGGGGAATACGCAGTATTTT
CDR3aa: CASSLSRGNTQYF

v_gene: TRBV27
j_gene: TRBJ2-3
d_gene: .
abundance: many
CDR3nt: TGTGCCAGCAGTTTGAGGGATCCTACAGATACGCAGTATTTT
CDR3aa: CASSLRDPTDTQYF

v_gene: TRBV6-2/TRBV6-3
j_gene: TRBJ1-5
d_gene: .
abundance: .
CDR3nt: TGTGCCAGCAGTCGGCAGCTCAATCTGCCCCAGCATTTT
CDR3aa: CASSRQLNLPQHF

v_gene: TRBV5-1
j_gene: TRBJ2-2
d_gene: TRBD2
abundance: .
CDR3nt: TGCGCCAGCAGCCGCAGAGGACTAGCGGGGGAAACCGGGGAGCTGTTTTTT
CDR3aa: CASSRRGLAGETGELFF

v_gene: TRBV18
j_gene: TRBJ1-2
d_gene: TRBD1
abundance: few
CDR3nt: TGTGCCAGCGCAGTCCGGGACAGGGGTGCCTCTAACTATGGCTACACCTTC
CDR3aa: CASAVRDRGASNYGYTF

v_gene: TRBV20-1
j_gene: TRBJ2-5
d_gene: .
abundance: few
CDR3nt: TGCAGTGCCCAAGGGGACTCGTGGACCCAGTACTTC
CDR3aa: CSAQGDSWTQYF

v_gene: TRBV7-2
j_gene: TRBJ2-7
d_gene: .
abundance: few
CDR3nt: TGTGCCAGCAGCGGCCGGGACGGCTCCTACGAGCAGTACTTC
CDR3aa: CASSGRDGSYEQYF

v_gene: TRBV7-9
j_gene: TRBJ2-7
d_gene: .
abundance: many
CDR3nt: TGTGCCAGCAGTTTAGTGGCGGGGTACGAGCAGTACTTC
CDR3aa: CASSLVAGYEQYF

v_gene: TRBV7-6
j_gene: TRBJ2-7
d_gene: .
abundance: .
CDR3nt: TGTGCCAGCAGCTTTGGCGGATCCTACGAGCACTACTTC
CDR3aa: CASSFGGSYEHYF

v_gene: TRBV27
j_gene: TRBJ2-7
d_gene: .
abundance: few
CDR3nt: TGTGCCAGCAGTTTGCTAGGGGATTTACACGAGCAGTACTTC
CDR3aa: CASSLLGDLHEQYF

v_gene: TRBV20-1
j_gene: TRBJ2-1
d_gene: TRBD2
abundance: few
CDR3nt: TGCAGTGCTGGTCGGACTAGACCTTCTGTAAATGAGCAGTTCTTC
CDR3aa: CSAGRTRPSVNEQFF

v_gene: TRBV25-1
j_gene: TRBJ2-1
d_gene: .
abundance: many
CDR3nt: TGTGCCAGCACCCGTCAACGGCATAATGAGCAGTTCTTC
CDR3aa: CASTRQRHNEQFF

v_gene: TRBV4-1
j_gene: TRBJ1-4
d_gene: .
abundance: few
CDR3nt: TGCGCCAGCAGCCAAGCCCGGGACAATCGGTTTTTT
CDR3aa: CASSQARDNRFF

v_gene: TRBV25-1
j_gene: TRBJ2-1
d_gene: .
abundance: .
CDR3nt: TGTGCCAGCAGTGTTGGCGCTTACGAGCAGTTCTTC
CDR3aa: CASSVGAYEQFF

v_gene: TRBV10-3
j_gene: TRBJ2-3
d_gene: .
abundance: few
CDR3nt: TGTGCCATCAGTGAGGTCGGGACAGATACGCAGTATTTT
CDR3aa: CAISEVGTDTQYF

v_gene: TRBV28
j_gene: TRBJ1-5
d_gene: .
abundance: .
CDR3nt: TGTGCCAGCAGTTTAACCCCGTCTACAGGGAACAGGCAGCCCCAGCATTTT
CDR3aa: CASSLTPSTGNRQPQHF

v_gene: TRBV20-1
j_gene: TRBJ2-1
d_gene: TRBD2
abundance: few
CDR3nt: TGCAGTGCTAGAGTCTTGCGGCTAGCGGCCTACAATGAGCAGTTCTTC
CDR3aa: CSARVLRLAAYNEQFF

v_gene: TRBV27
j_gene: TRBJ2-7
d_gene: TRBD2
abundance: few
CDR3nt: TGTGCCAGCACCCGGACTAGCGGGAGCGGATACGAGCAGTACTTC
CDR3aa: CASTRTSGSGYEQYF

v_gene: TRBV20-1
j_gene: TRBJ1-2
d_gene: .
abundance: many
CDR3nt: TGCAGTGCTACCGGGTACGGCTATGGCTACACCTTC
CDR3aa: CSATGYGYGYTF

v_gene: TRBV20-1
j_gene: TRBJ1-1
d_gene: .
abundance: .
CDR3nt: TGCAGTGCTAGAACGGTGGCTGAAGCTTTCTTT
CDR3aa: CSARTVAEAFF

v_gene: TRBV29-1
j_gene: TRBJ2-7
d_gene: TRBD2
abundance: .
CDR3nt: TGCAGCTTTGATGGGCTAGCGGGAAGCTACGAGCAGTACTTC
CDR3aa: CSFDGLAGSYEQYF

v_gene: TRBV29-1
j_gene: TRBJ1-4
d_gene: .
abundance: few
CDR3nt: TGCAGCGTTCGGGTCGGCTCAAATGAAAAACTGTTTTTT
CDR3aa: CSVRVGSNEKLFF

v_gene: TRBV14
j_gene: TRBJ2-3
d_gene: TRBD1
abundance: few
CDR3nt: TGTGCCAGCAGGGAACAGGGGGCCGGCACAGATACGCAGTATTTT
CDR3aa: CASREQGAGTDTQYF

v_gene: TRBV24-1
j_gene: TRBJ2-2
d_gene: .
abundance: .
CDR3nt: TGTGCCACCAAGGGGTCCCCCGGGGAGCTGTTTTTT
CDR3aa: CATKGSPGELFF

v_gene: TRBV5-1
j_gene: TRBJ2-1
d_gene: .
abundance: .
CDR3nt: TGCGCCAGCAGCTCCCCAGGAGATGAGCAGTTCTTC
CDR3aa: CASSSPGDEQFF

v_gene: TRBV5-1
j_gene: TRBJ1-4
d_gene: .
abundance: .
CDR3nt: TGCGCCAGTCAAACGGCCTACGGGGAAAAACTGTTTTTT
CDR3aa: CASQTAYGEKLFF

v_gene: TRBV20-1
j_gene: TRBJ2-3
d_gene: TRBD2
abundance: few
CDR3nt: TGCAGTGCACCCGGGACTAGCGGGGGCAGCACAGATACGCAGTATTTT
CDR3aa: CSAPGTSGGSTDTQYF

v_gene: TRBV9
j_gene: TRBJ2-1
d_gene: .
abundance: once
CDR3nt: TGTGCCAGCAGCGTAGAGGACAACTCCTACATTGAGCAGTTCTTC
CDR3aa: CASSVEDNSYIEQFF

v_gene: TRBV7-6
j_gene: TRBJ1-6
d_gene: TRBD1
abundance: .
CDR3nt: TGTGCCAGCAGCTTAGAGACAGGGCCGTATTCACCCCTCCACTTT
CDR3aa: CASSLETGPYSPLHF

v_gene: TRBV29-1
j_gene: TRBJ1-6
d_gene: .
abundance: .
CDR3nt: TGCAGCGTTATGAGCTCCTATAATTCACCCCTCCACTTT
CDR3aa: CSVMSSYNSPLHF

v_gene: TRBV20-1
j_gene: TRBJ1-1
d_gene: TRBD1
abundance: once
CDR3nt: TGCAGTGCGCAGGGACAGGGAAGGGAGGGCACTGAAGCTTTCTTT
CDR3aa: CSAQGQGREGTEAFF

v_gene: TRBV6-5
j_gene: TRBJ2-7
d_gene: TRBD1
abundance: .
CDR3nt: TGTGCCAGCAGTTACCCTTTTCGGACAGGGGATTCCCCCTACGAGCAGTACTTC
CDR3aa: CASSYPFRTGDSPYEQYF

v_gene: TRBV28
j_gene: TRBJ2-5
d_gene: TRBD1
abundance: .
CDR3nt: TGTGCCAGCAGTTTAGCGGACAGGGCGTATCGGGAGACCCAGTACTTC
CDR3aa: CASSLADRAYRETQYF

v_gene: TRBV20-1
j_gene: TRBJ2-1
d_gene: TRBD2
abundance: few
CDR3nt: TGCAGTGCTCGCAGCGGGAGGGGGTACAATGAGCAGTTCTTC
CDR3aa: CSARSGRGYNEQFF

v_gene: TRBV27
j_gene: TRBJ1-2
d_gene: .
abundance: .
CDR3nt: TGTGCCAGCAGTCCCCTGGAGAGGTCTCTCTATGGCTACACCTTC
CDR3aa: CASSPLERSLYGYTF

v_gene: TRBV10-3
j_gene: TRBJ1-1
d_gene: .
abundance: few
CDR3nt: TGTGCCATCAGTGAGCGGCAGGGATCGGCCTTTTTGAACACTGAAGCTTTCTTT
CDR3aa: CAISERQGSAFLNTEAFF

v_gene: TRBV6-5
j_gene: TRBJ2-1
d_gene: .
abundance: .
CDR3nt: TGTGCCAGCAGTTACTCGACAATCGGAGGGCCGGAGTTCTTC
CDR3aa: CASSYSTIGGPEFF

v_gene: TRBV4-1
j_gene: TRBJ1-1
d_gene: .
abundance: .
CDR3nt: TGCGCCAGCAGCCAAGCGTTCGAGGGTGCAGCTTTCTTT
CDR3aa: CASSQAFEGAAFF

v_gene: TRBV20-1
j_gene: TRBJ2-3
d_gene: TRBD2
abundance: few
CDR3nt: TGCAGTGCTTCTAGCGGGAGGGCCCCAGATACGCAGTATTTT
CDR3aa: CSASSGRAPDTQYF

v_gene: TRBV20-1
j_gene: TRBJ2-7
d_gene: TRBD2
abundance: few
CDR3nt: TGCAGTGCTAGAGGACTAGCGGGAGTAGAGTCCTACGAGCAGTACTTC
CDR3aa: CSARGLAGVESYEQYF